This TCR beta chain came from a study of T cell responses to AZD1222 COVID-19 vaccine. General observations from the study: The study found Spike-specific TCR breadth and depth rose after two AZD1222 doses.

Generated by immunoSEQ multiplex PCR, the TCRdb table keeps only in-frame clones and is missing some. This table has about 170,000 clones, approximately 90% appearing once. CDR1 is SGHRS and CDR2 is YFSETQ in the germline V gene. Trimming shortened V by 8 bases and J by 6 bases, and 8 bases separated the two germline ends. The CDR3 is made up of 11 amino acids. Remarks on this clone: As yet, its antigen is unknown.

The receptor was isolated from an adult who received the MenACWY meningococcal vaccine as a control. The rearrangement uses TRBV5-1 and TRBJ2-2; TRBD2 might be the D (5 bases). Sequenced material: peripheral blood, taken 28 days after the second dose of the MenACWY control vaccine. This CDR3 reads CASQEAGELFF. CDR3 coding DNA: TGCGCCAGTCAGGAGGCCGGGGAGCTGTTTTTT. Full variable domain (rest looked up from reference TRBV5-1 and TRBJ2-2): KAGVTQTPRYLIKTRGQQVTLSCSPISGHRSVSWYQQTPGQGLQFLFEYFSETQRNKGNFPGRFSGRQFSNSRSEMNVSTLELGDSALYLCASQEAGELFFGEGSRLTVL.